A single sample gave rise to the 20 T cell receptor beta chains below, sequenced in a study of shared clonotypes between healthy human individuals. Sequencing was performed with immunoSEQ multiplex PCR; in TCRdb, only in-frame clones are kept and a portion is missing. Altogether roughly 1,100,000 clones are present, about three quarters being singletons, with the ten largest covering 1.4% to 1.5%. The sample consisted of memory CD4+ T cells sorted from blood. Subset noted: CD45RA-negative fraction. Receptor source: a man aged 18 to 35 in good health.

The chain has TRBV13 and TRBJ1-2; tentative D call: TRBD1 (6 bases). V was shortened by 5 bases and J by 8 bases, with 12 bases between the two germline ends. This CDR3 is 12 amino acids long. Per the germline V gene, CDR1 is PRHDT and CDR2 is FYEKMQ (reference sequence). The CDR3 sequence: CASSINRDGYTF. DNA of the CDR3: TGTGCCAGCAGCATAAACAGGGACGGCTACACCTTC. The whole variable domain, remainder taken from reference TRBV13 and TRBJ1-2, is AAGVIQSPRHLIKEKRETATLKCYPIPRHDTVYWYQQGPGQDPQFLISFYEKMQSDKGSIPDRFSAQQFSDYHSELNMSSLELGDSALYFCASSINRDGYTFGSGTRLTVV.

V usage is TRBV2 and J usage is TRBJ2-7, with TRBD2 matching over 11 bases. Germline trimming cut 4 bases from V and 1 base from J; bases unmatched to any gene: 3. From germline, CDR1 is SNHLY and CDR2 FYNNEI. The CDR3 covers 15 residues. As DNA, the CDR3 is TGTGCCAGCAGTGCGACTAGCGGGACGTCCTACGAGCAGTACTTC. Protein product: CASSATSGTSYEQYF.

This clone came up once. The CDR3 reads CAWNSGGTLGQFF. CDR3 sequence (DNA): TGTGCCTGGAACTCGGGGGGCACCCTTGGGCAGTTCTTC. The gene calls are TRBV30 and TRBJ2-1, with D tentatively TRBD2 (7 bases). The CDR3 consists of 13 residues. Trimming cost V 4 bases and J 12 bases, with 19 bases left between them. CDR1 GTSNPN and CDR2 SVGIG come from the germline V gene (reference sequence). Variable domain in full (rest from reference TRBV30 and TRBJ2-1): SQTIHQWPATLVQPVGSPLSLECTVEGTSNPNLYWYRQAAGRGLQLLFYSVGIGQISSEVPQNLSASRPQDRQFILSSKKLLLSDSGFYLCAWNSGGTLGQFFGPGTRLTVL.

The CDR3 DNA follows: TGTGCCAGTAGGGGACAGGGTAATAATTCACCCCTCCACTTT. It yields the protein CASRGQGNNSPLHF. The genes are TRBV19 and TRBJ1-6, with 9 bases aligning to TRBD1. CDR3 length: 14 amino acids. J lost 5 bases, V lost 6 bases, and 2 bases had no gene match. The germline gives CDR1 LNHDA, CDR2 SQIVND (reference sequence). The full variable domain, in which reference TRBV19 and TRBJ1-6 provide the parts outside the CDR3, is DGGITQSPKYLFRKEGQNVTLSCEQNLNHDAMYWYRQDPGQGLRLIYYSQIVNDFQKGDIAEGYSVSREKKESFPLTVTSAQKNPTAFYLCASRGQGNNSPLHFGNGTRLTVT.

V and J are TRBV10-3 and TRBJ1-1, with D tentatively TRBD1 (6 bases). V lost 3 bases and J 8 bases, leaving 7 bases between the germline ends. The CDR3 is made up of 11 amino acids. Germline lookup yields CDR1 ENHRY and CDR2 SYGVKD. This chain's CDR3 is CAISDTGEAFF. The CDR3 DNA is TGTGCCATCAGTGATACAGGGGAAGCTTTCTTT.

V is TRBV27 and J is TRBJ2-1; D not resolved. CDR3 size: 16 residues. The germline V and J ends were trimmed by 5 bases and 2 bases, with 16 bases remaining between them. Germline loops: CDR1 MNHEY, CDR2 SMNVEV (reference sequence). CDR3 DNA sequence: TGTGCCAGCAGTCTCCGACCCACAAACACCTACAATGAGCAGTTCTTC. Protein sequence: CASSLRPTNTYNEQFF.

The rearrangement joins TRBV11-2 to TRBJ2-2, with TRBD2 as a possible D gene (5 bases). Germline V lookup: CDR1 SGHAT, CDR2 FQNNGV. Trimming took off 3 bases at V and 6 bases at J, with 20 bases between the two ends. The CDR3 runs 17 residues. The CDR3 loop reads CASSFGAGLGVAGELFF. DNA of the CDR3: TGTGCCAGCAGCTTTGGAGCCGGCCTCGGGGTCGCCGGGGAGCTGTTTTTT.

Only one count was recorded for this clone. This clone may be a read error of a much larger clone one base away. V usage is TRBV5-4 and J usage is TRBJ1-1; D might be TRBD1 (6 bases). V was pared by 2 bases and J by 6 bases, with 8 bases between. Per the germline V gene, CDR1 is SGHNT and CDR2 is YYREEE (reference sequence). CDR3 length: 12 residues. DNA of the CDR3: TGTGCCAGCAGCTTACAGGGTCCTGAAGCTTTCTTT. Its protein is CASSLQGPEAFF.

V is TRBV30 and J is TRBJ1-4; D is unresolved. The CDR3 sequence is 15 residues long. V was clipped by 2 bases and J by 3 bases, with 13 bases between them. Germline V gene data show CDR1 as GTSNPN and CDR2 as SVGIG (reference sequence). The CDR3 coding sequence is TGTGCCTGGAGTAAAAAGGGTCTTTCTAATGAAAAACTGTTTTTT. This translates into CAWSKKGLSNEKLFF.

The chain uses TRBV7-2 and TRBJ2-7; 8 bases are a match to TRBD1. Germline V CDR1 and CDR2: SGHTA, FQGNSA. The CDR3 extends over 17 amino acids. After removal of 3 bases from V and 4 bases from J, the junction contained 14 bases not matched to a gene. CDR3 in DNA: TGTGCCAGCAGCTTTGGGGGAACAGGGGGGAAGGTATACGAGCAGTACTTC. It translates to CASSFGGTGGKVYEQYF.

The chain combines TRBV5-1 with TRBJ2-7; no definite D call. Per the germline V gene, CDR1 is SGHRS and CDR2 is YFSETQ. The CDR3 totals 15 residues. V gave up 0 bases and J gave up 0 bases, with 10 bases separating them. The CDR3 DNA is TGCGCCAGCAGCTTGGCGAGTACCCCCTCCTACGAGCAGTACTTC. It codes for CASSLASTPSYEQYF. Drawing the rest from reference TRBV5-1 and TRBJ2-7, the complete variable domain is KAGVTQTPRYLIKTRGQQVTLSCSPISGHRSVSWYQQTPGQGLQFLFEYFSETQRNKGNFPGRFSGRQFSNSRSEMNVSTLELGDSALYLCASSLASTPSYEQYFGPGTRLTVT.

On this clone itself: The sample holds other DNA sequences that translate to the same CDR3. The chain is built from TRBV15 and TRBJ2-3; 7 bases agree with TRBD2. V shed 3 bases and J 0 bases; nucleotides not matched to a gene: 3. The V gene's germline CDR1 is LNHNV and CDR2 YYDKDF (reference sequence). The CDR3 length is 15 residues. CDR3 protein: CATSSGGVSTDTQYF. CDR3 coding DNA: TGTGCCACCAGCAGTGGGGGGGTTAGCACAGATACGCAGTATTTT.

This clone turned up a few times. The rearrangement joins TRBV11-2 to TRBJ2-2, with 7 bases fitting TRBD2. CDR3 length equals 16 residues. V lost 1 base to trimming and J lost 1 base; unmatched junction nucleotides: 3. Germline-derived CDR1 and CDR2 are SGHAT and FQNNGV. CDR3 protein: CASSLVTGGNTGELFF. CDR3 coding DNA: TGTGCCAGCAGCTTAGTAACGGGAGGGAACACCGGGGAGCTGTTTTTT.

As to this clone: Given a far larger clone just one base away, this is likely a sequencing read error. V and J are TRBV7-2 and TRBJ2-7, with 10 bases matching TRBD2. Losses at the gene ends were 5 bases for V and 0 bases for J; bases not matched to a gene: 13. The CDR3 contains 18 residues. Germline V gene sequence: CDR1 SGHTA, CDR2 FQGNSA. The CDR3: CASSLLLAGGGSSYEQYF. In DNA form, the CDR3 reads TGTGCCAGCAGCCTCTTATTAGCGGGGGGCGGAAGCTCCTACGAGCAGTACTTC.

V and J are TRBV27 and TRBJ1-1; the D gene is possibly TRBD1 (5 bases). The CDR3 length is 15 residues. Trimming removed 5 bases from V and 1 base from J, with 14 bases in between. Per the germline V gene, CDR1 is MNHEY and CDR2 is SMNVEV (reference sequence). The CDR3: CASSPLMGQNTEAFF. The DNA of the CDR3 is TGTGCCAGCAGTCCCTTAATGGGGCAGAACACTGAAGCTTTCTTT.

This rearrangement joins TRBV9 to TRBJ2-1; 7 bases match TRBD2. Losses at the gene ends were 3 bases for V and 7 bases for J; bases not matched to a gene: 13. In germline, CDR1 is SGDLS, CDR2 YYNGEE. The CDR3 is made up of 16 amino acids. CDR3 in amino acids: CASSGGPGRVENEQFF. CDR3 DNA: TGTGCCAGCAGCGGAGGCCCGGGGAGGGTAGAAAATGAGCAGTTCTTC.

The V call is TRBV11-2, the J call TRBJ2-1; 9 nucleotides line up with TRBD2. Losses at the gene ends were 7 bases for V and 6 bases for J; bases not matched to a gene: 13. Germline V gene sequence: CDR1 SGHAT, CDR2 FQNNGV. The CDR3 is 16 residues long. CDR3 DNA: TGTGCCAGCAAAAAAGTCCGCGGACTAGCGATCAATGAGCAGTTCTTC. Protein sequence: CASKKVRGLAINEQFF.

The gene calls are TRBV29-1 and TRBJ2-5, with D perhaps given as TRBD1 or TRBD2 (5 bases each). In germline, CDR1 is SQVTM, CDR2 ANQGSEA. The CDR3 spans 13 residues. Between the trimmed V and J ends, which lost 6 bases and 2 bases, there was a span of 13 bases. The CDR3 DNA sequence: TGCAGCGTGGGCGGGTCAGGGCAAGAGACCCAGTACTTC. Protein sequence: CSVGGSGQETQYF.

This clone was seen a few times. The genes are TRBV5-1 and TRBJ1-3, with D uncertain. The V and J ends lost 4 bases and 4 bases respectively, with 9 bases between them. In germline, CDR1 is SGHRS, CDR2 YFSETQ. CDR3 length: 13 amino acids. The CDR3 sequence: CASSPAMGNTIYF. In DNA, the CDR3 is TGCGCCAGCAGCCCCGCAATGGGAAACACCATATATTTT.

The gene calls are TRBV10-2 and TRBJ1-1, with D tentatively TRBD1 (5 bases). The V gene lost 6 bases and the J gene lost 3 bases, with 11 bases spanning the gap. This CDR3 is 13 amino acids long. Germline V gene lookup returns CDR1 WSHSY and CDR2 SAAADI. CDR3 in amino acids: CASRPRVDTEAFF. The CDR3 DNA reads TGCGCCAGCAGGCCCAGGGTTGACACTGAAGCTTTCTTT.